The 21 T cell receptor beta chains in this list originate from one sample, sequenced in a study of technical replicates of blood from four donors. TCRdb's copy holds only in-frame clones and misses some; the assay was immunoSEQ multiplex PCR. The sample shows about 15,000 clones, more than 75% of them seen only once. Source material: PBMCs. The receptors come from a human donor in good health.

This chain joins TRBV6-1 and TRBJ1-1; 7 bases align to TRBD1. This CDR3 comprises 14 residues. The germline gives CDR1 MNHNS, CDR2 SASEGT. V was clipped by 7 bases and J by 5 bases; unmatched bases: 10. In DNA, the CDR3 is TGTGCCAGCACCTTTGACAGGGAAGGGACTGAAGCTTTCTTT. This translates into CASTFDREGTEAFF.

The chain couples TRBV6-1 to TRBJ2-3, with D perhaps matching TRBD2 (6 bases). Trimming took off 8 bases at V and 6 bases at J, with 15 bases between the two ends. The CDR3 has 13 amino acids. Per germline, CDR1 MNHNS and CDR2 SASEGT. As DNA, the CDR3 is TGTGCCAGCTCGGGACTCGTATTGGATACGCAGTATTTT. This gives the protein CASSGLVLDTQYF.

The chain combines TRBV27 with TRBJ2-1; the D is unclear. The CDR3 length is 14 residues. V was shortened by 6 bases and J by 2 bases, with 11 bases between the two germline ends. Germline values: CDR1 MNHEY, CDR2 SMNVEV (reference sequence). CDR3 DNA sequence: TGTGCCAGCAGCCCAACATTGACCTACAATGAGCAGTTCTTC. Translation gives CASSPTLTYNEQFF.

The V call is TRBV6-6, the J call TRBJ2-1; 7 nucleotides agree with TRBD1. CDR3 length equals 13 residues. Germline CDR1 reads MNHNY; CDR2 reads SVGAGI (reference sequence). V trimming: 6 bases; J trimming: 4 bases; junction bases outside the gene matches: 3. In nucleotides, the CDR3 is TGTGCCAGCAGCCGGGGACAGTACAATGAGCAGTTCTTC. This codes for CASSRGQYNEQFF.

J is TRBJ2-1 and V is TRBV5-1; TRBD2 aligns across 8 bases. V gave up 4 bases and J gave up 4 bases; unmatched junction bases: 4. Per germline, CDR1 SGHRS and CDR2 YFSETQ. The CDR3 has 14 residues. CDR3 in amino acids: CASSQAGAYNEQFF. CDR3 DNA sequence: TGCGCCAGCAGCCAAGCGGGAGCGTACAATGAGCAGTTCTTC.

The table lists this clone with a few counts. The V gene is TRBV5-8, the J gene TRBJ1-3; D might be TRBD1 (5 bases). The CDR3 spans 15 residues. V dropped 1 base and J dropped 1 base, with 9 bases sitting between them. CDR1 is SGHTS and CDR2 is YDEGEE in the germline V gene. CDR3: CASSLQGWSGNTIYF. The DNA of the CDR3 is TGTGCCAGCAGCTTGCAGGGATGGTCTGGAAACACCATATATTTT.

The table lists this clone with a count of one. The gene calls are TRBV7-9 and TRBJ2-5; a possible D gene is TRBD2 (5 bases). Trimming cost V 11 bases and J 4 bases, with 17 bases left between them. The CDR3 extends over 13 amino acids. Germline V gene sequence: CDR1 SEHNR, CDR2 FQNEAQ (reference sequence). CDR3 coding DNA: TGTGCCTCCGCCGGGGTCCCCCCAGAGACCCAGTACTTC. Amino acids: CASAGVPPETQYF.

The chain links TRBV4-2 to TRBJ2-3; possibly TRBD1 for D (5 bases). CDR1 and CDR2 from the germline V gene are LGHNA and YNFKEQ. V gave up 4 bases and J gave up 0 bases, with 8 bases separating them. The CDR3 length is 14 residues. CDR3 in DNA: TGTGCCAGCAGCCGGGGCGAAAGCACAGATACGCAGTATTTT. Translation: CASSRGESTDTQYF.

The chain is built from TRBV27 and TRBJ1-2, with TRBD1 matching over 8 bases. The CDR3 extends over 18 amino acids. Trimming took 2 bases from V and 4 from J; bases not matched to a gene: 15. Germline V gene data show CDR1 as MNHEY and CDR2 as SMNVEV (reference sequence). The CDR3 spells CASSLSGGGQAFFYGYTF. In nucleotides, the CDR3 is TGTGCCAGCAGTTTAAGCGGGGGGGGACAGGCTTTCTTCTATGGCTACACCTTC.

The V call is TRBV30, the J call TRBJ2-3; D is unclear. Germline-derived CDR1 and CDR2 are GTSNPN and SVGIG (reference sequence). V was pared by 0 bases and J by 2 bases, with 9 bases between. This CDR3 comprises 14 residues. This CDR3 reads CAWSVNVDTDTQYF. The DNA of the CDR3 is TGTGCCTGGAGTGTAAACGTAGACACAGATACGCAGTATTTT. Based on the CDR3 plus reference TRBV30 and TRBJ2-3, the full variable domain is SQTIHQWPATLVQPVGSPLSLECTVEGTSNPNLYWYRQAAGRGLQLLFYSVGIGQISSEVPQNLSASRPQDRQFILSSKKLLLSDSGFYLCAWSVNVDTDTQYFGPGTRLTVL.

The genes are TRBV10-3 and TRBJ1-3; TRBD1 aligns across 7 bases. Losses at the gene ends were 4 bases for V and 0 bases for J; bases not matched to a gene: 12. This CDR3 is 18 amino acids long. Germline CDR1 ENHRY, CDR2 SYGVKD. CDR3: CAISGSNLGQYSGNTIYF. In DNA form, the CDR3 reads TGTGCCATCAGTGGGAGTAACTTGGGACAGTACTCTGGAAACACCATATATTTT.

The rearrangement links TRBV7-2 to TRBJ1-5, with 8 bases fitting TRBD1. This CDR3 has 14 residues. V shed 3 bases and J 6 bases; nucleotides not matched to a gene: 4. Germline V gene lookup returns CDR1 SGHTA and CDR2 FQGNSA. CDR3 amino acids: CASSFGTGGQPQHF. For the CDR3, the DNA is TGTGCCAGCAGCTTCGGGACAGGAGGTCAGCCCCAGCATTTT.

V and J are TRBV5-4 and TRBJ2-7, with a weak D call TRBD1 (6 bases). CDR1 and CDR2 from the germline V gene are SGHNT and YYREEE (reference sequence). Trimming removed 4 bases from V and 3 bases from J, with 20 bases in between. The CDR3 contains 16 residues. The CDR3 is CASSGGVPDRYYEQYF. CDR3 in DNA: TGTGCCAGCAGCGGTGGGGTTCCGGACAGATACTACGAGCAGTACTTC.

The rearrangement links TRBV6-1 to TRBJ2-4; tentatively, D is TRBD2 (6 bases). The CDR3 runs to 15 residues. With 7 bases removed from V and 1 base from J, the gap between germline ends came to 14 bases. Germline CDR1 and CDR2: MNHNS and SASEGT. For the CDR3, the DNA is TGTGCCAGCACTTCAGGCGCGGGGGCCAAAAACATTCAGTACTTC. Translated: CASTSGAGAKNIQYF.

The chain has TRBV5-6 and TRBJ2-2; no clear D gene. V dropped 0 bases and J dropped 5 bases, with 17 bases sitting between them. Germline V gives CDR1 SGHDT, CDR2 YYEEEE. The CDR3 is made up of 17 amino acids. CDR3 residues: CASSLAFARQATGELFF. In DNA form, the CDR3 reads TGTGCCAGCAGCTTGGCTTTCGCTCGGCAGGCGACCGGGGAGCTGTTTTTT. Looking up the rest from reference TRBV5-6 and TRBJ2-2 gives the full variable domain: DAGVTQSPTHLIKTRGQQVTLRCSPKSGHDTVSWYQQALGQGPQFIFQYYEEEERQRGNFPDRFSGHQFPNYSSELNVNALLLGDSALYLCASSLAFARQATGELFFGEGSRLTVL.

The chain combines TRBV14 with TRBJ2-3, with D uncertain. The germline V and J ends were trimmed by 0 bases and 8 bases, with 6 bases remaining between them. CDR3 length: 12 residues. In germline, CDR1 is SGHDN, CDR2 FVKESK. CDR3 nucleotides: TGTGCCAGCAGCCAAGATCGGGTTACGCAGTATTTT. This sequence encodes CASSQDRVTQYF.

V usage is TRBV2 and J usage is TRBJ1-4; the D is unclear. Looked up from germline, CDR1 is SNHLY and CDR2 is FYNNEI. This CDR3 has 15 residues. Deletions cut 3 bases from V and 0 bases from J, with 8 bases between. Here the CDR3 reads CASSDQVSTNEKLFF. For the CDR3, the DNA is TGTGCCAGCAGTGATCAGGTCTCAACTAATGAAAAACTGTTTTTT.

This clone was seen a single time. This rearrangement joins TRBV7-2 to TRBJ2-2; TRBD1 matches 7 bases. The germline V gene has CDR1 SGHTA and CDR2 FQGNSA. J was trimmed by 5 bases and V by 4 bases; bases with no gene match: 4. This CDR3 is 14 amino acids long. CDR3 in amino acids: CASSSGQLTGELFF. The DNA for the CDR3 is TGTGCCAGCAGCTCGGGACAGCTAACCGGGGAGCTGTTTTTT.

This clone was observed a handful of times. The chain employs TRBV30 and TRBJ2-7; weak D call: TRBD1 (6 bases). The CDR3 runs to 11 residues. The ends were cut back, 5 bases at V and 6 bases at J, with 11 bases in the middle. Germline V gene lookup returns CDR1 GTSNPN and CDR2 SVGIG (reference sequence). The CDR3 is CAWHRVGEQYF. CDR3 nucleotides: TGTGCCTGGCACAGGGTCGGCGAGCAGTACTTC.

This rearrangement joins TRBV6-5 to TRBJ2-5; no clear D gene. Trimming shortened V by 2 bases and J by 4 bases, and 14 bases separated the two germline ends. Germline CDR1 MNHEY, CDR2 SVGAGI. This CDR3 spans 15 amino acids. The CDR3 DNA sequence: TGTGCCAGCAGTTACGGTTCTAGAGCTGGAGAGACCCAGTACTTC. The encoded protein is CASSYGSRAGETQYF.

The rearrangement uses TRBV29-1 and TRBJ2-1; TRBD2 might be the D (5 bases). The V end was cut by 4 bases, the J end by 5 bases, with 12 bases between. The length of the CDR3 is 13 residues. CDR1 and CDR2 (germline): SQVTM, ANQGSEA. CDR3 DNA: TGCAGCGTTGGGCCCCGGGGAGACAATGAGCAGTTCTTC. This sequence encodes CSVGPRGDNEQFF.